These 30 T cell receptor beta chains share one sample of origin, sequenced in a study of neurological immune-mediated disorders (dated by TCRdb to between 2018 and 2020). To prepare the library, 5' RACE was applied. The reads were generated on an Illumina HiSeq 2500. TCRdb ran its own pipeline on the public reads, namely fastp trimming at Q25 and MiXCR clone calling, and kept in-frame beta chains. Duplicate CDR3 protein sequences are folded into a single record with the most common DNA and genes. This sample is represented by 87,000 or so distinct CDR3 sequences; roughly 4% of them were singletons. Together, the top ten hold 6% of the sample. The sequenced material came from PBMCs. The receptors here all came from a woman aged 18-29 years with multiple sclerosis.

This clonotype was recorded at least ten times. This chain links TRBV20-1 with TRBJ2-7; possible D gene TRBD2, 5 bases. This CDR3 contains 13 residues. Germline values: CDR1 DFQATT, CDR2 SNEGSKA (reference sequence). V was pared by 1 base and J by 4 bases, with 11 bases between. Written as DNA, the CDR3 is TGCAGTGCTAGAGTTTCGGGGTGGTACGAGCAGTACTTC. Translating it yields CSARVSGWYEQYF.

This clonotype was detected many times. The J gene is TRBJ1-1, the V gene TRBV6-2 or TRBV6-3; 8 bases are shared with TRBD1. The V gene end was trimmed by 2 bases and the J gene end by 0 bases; junction bases not matched to a gene: 8. CDR3 length equals 17 residues. Per the germline V gene, CDR1 is MNHEY and CDR2 is SVGEGT. This CDR3 is CASSYPGRGPMNTEAFF. The DNA of the CDR3 is TGTGCCAGCAGTTACCCCGGCAGGGGGCCGATGAACACTGAAGCTTTCTTT.

This clonotype was seen at least ten times. The chain has TRBV29-1 and TRBJ2-7; TRBD2 is a possible D gene (5 bases). This CDR3 contains 12 residues. Germline V gene data show CDR1 as SQVTM and CDR2 as ANQGSEA. V lost 0 bases, J lost 4 bases, and 7 bases lay in between. The CDR3 DNA is TGCAGCGTTGAAGAGAGGGATTACGAGCAGTACTTC. It translates to CSVEERDYEQYF.

There are many counts of this clonotype. This chain connects TRBV25-1 to TRBJ1-4; the D is unclear. The germline V gene encodes CDR1 MGHDK and CDR2 SYGVNS. There are 13 residues in the CDR3. Trimming cost V 9 bases and J 8 bases, with 16 bases left between them. Here the CDR3 reads CASQDRFWEKLFF. CDR3 in DNA: TGTGCCAGTCAGGACCGTTTTTGGGAAAAACTGTTTTTT.

Ten or more counts support this clonotype. The chain joins TRBV27 to TRBJ2-2, with 7 bases aligning to TRBD1. V was clipped by 2 bases and J by 5 bases; unmatched bases: 5. CDR3 length: 15 residues. The germline V gene has CDR1 MNHEY and CDR2 SMNVEV (reference sequence). CDR3 DNA: TGTGCCAGCAGTTTACGGGACAGTAGGACCGGGGAGCTGTTTTTT. This encodes CASSLRDSRTGELFF.

This clonotype was recorded many times. The chain uses TRBV4-3 and TRBJ2-7; D is uncertain. The germline V gene has CDR1 LGHNA and CDR2 YSLEER. The CDR3 totals 16 residues. V dropped 0 bases and J dropped 1 base, with 13 bases sitting between them. The CDR3, as DNA: TGCGCCAGCAGCCAAGAATATCTCCAGGTTTCCTACGAGCAGTACTTC. Translated: CASSQEYLQVSYEQYF.

This clonotype was found many times. The rearrangement joins TRBV5-1 to TRBJ2-1; 15 bases are a match to TRBD2. This CDR3 has 19 amino acids. Unmatched junction bases numbered 9, after V lost 5 bases and J lost 0 bases. Looked up from germline, CDR1 is SGHRS and CDR2 is YFSETQ. The CDR3 region has the DNA TGCGCCAGCAGGTCCCTAGGACTAGCGGGAGGGAGCTCCTACAATGAGCAGTTCTTC. This gives the protein CASRSLGLAGGSSYNEQFF.

This clonotype was seen many times. At one boundary the junction diverges from the germline segment, which might be a read error. The chain is built from TRBV5-1 and TRBJ1-1; 7 bases agree with TRBD1. The germline V gene encodes CDR1 SGHRS and CDR2 YFSETQ. The CDR3 spans 14 residues. The DNA of the CDR3 is TGCGCCAGCGCCCCGACAGGGTTGAAGACTGAAGCTTTCTTT. Its translation is CASAPTGLKTEAFF.

In regard to this clonotype: Since a much larger clone is just one base distant, this may be a read error. V gene TRBV7-2 combines with J gene TRBJ2-3; 7 bases fit TRBD1. Germline V gene data show CDR1 as SGHTA and CDR2 as FQGNSA. The V segment lost 5 bases and the J segment 1 base; nucleotides outside the gene matches: 6. The CDR3 consists of 15 residues. In DNA form, the CDR3 reads TGTGCCAGCAGCCAACCGGGACAGCGCACAGATACGCAGTATTTT. Protein: CASSQPGQRTDTQYF.

This clonotype was counted between two and nine times. The junction departs from the called germline gene at one end, perhaps through a read error. The chain is built from TRBV7-7 and TRBJ2-5; 9 nucleotides match TRBD2. CDR1 and CDR2 from the germline V gene are SSHAT and FNYEAQ (reference sequence). CDR3 length: 15 residues. CDR3 DNA: TGTGCTAGCAGCCCTTGGCTAGCGGGAAGAGAGACCCAGTACTTC. Translated, it gives CASSPWLAGRETQYF.

This clonotype was counted at least ten times. The V gene is TRBV20-1, the J gene TRBJ1-1, with 11 bases matching TRBD1. Losses at the gene ends were 6 bases for V and 3 bases for J; bases not matched to a gene: 3. This CDR3 is built from 13 residues. Germline V gene sequence: CDR1 DFQATT, CDR2 SNEGSKA (reference sequence). CDR3 loop: CSARDRGYTEAFF. The CDR3 nucleotides read TGCAGTGCGCGGGACAGGGGGTACACTGAAGCTTTCTTT.

In this sample, this clonotype turned up a few times. Relative to the germline gene, one junction end is altered; a read error may explain this. V and J are TRBV12-5 and TRBJ1-6, with D hard to call. CDR3 length equals 14 residues. Per the germline V gene, CDR1 is LGHNT and CDR2 is FRNRAP. CDR3 bases: TGTGCTAGTGGTCTGTGGACGACGGGTTCAACCCTCAACTTT. Translation: CASGLWTTGSTLNF. The whole variable domain, remainder taken from reference TRBV12-5 and TRBJ1-6, is DARVTQTPRHKVTEMGQEVTMRCQPILGHNTVFWYRQTMMQGLELLAYFRNRAPLDDSGMPKDRFSAEMPDATLATLKIQPSEPRDSAVYFCASGLWTTGSTLNFGNGTRLTVT.

This clonotype was seen at least ten times. The chain employs TRBV5-1 and TRBJ1-1; 7 positions agree with TRBD1. The V segment lost 4 bases and the J segment 5 bases; nucleotides outside the gene matches: 11. Germline lookup yields CDR1 SGHRS and CDR2 YFSETQ. This CDR3 contains 15 residues. The CDR3 DNA reads as TGCGCCAGCAGCCTAAGACAGGGCGTCATGACTGAAGCTTTCTTT. Protein product: CASSLRQGVMTEAFF.

This clonotype appeared many times. The chain recombines TRBV5-1 with TRBJ2-1; TRBD2 aligns across 12 bases. The CDR3 is 14 residues long. The J segment lost 12 bases and the V segment lost 2 bases, leaving 6 bases of the junction unmatched. Germline CDR1 is SGHRS and CDR2 is YFSETQ. CDR3 protein: CASSFGLAGSGQFF. DNA for the CDR3: TGCGCCAGCAGCTTCGGACTAGCGGGAAGCGGGCAGTTCTTC.

Ten or more counts support this clonotype. The CDR3 here is CASTLGTFTGELFF. CDR3 bases: TGTGCCAGCACCCTAGGGACTTTTACCGGGGAGCTGTTTTTT. This chain joins TRBV6-5 and TRBJ2-2; D is possibly TRBD2 (6 bases). The CDR3 spans 14 residues. Germline assignment: CDR1 MNHEY and CDR2 SVGAGI. The V gene lost 7 bases and the J gene lost 5 bases, with 14 bases spanning the gap.

This clonotype showed up many times. The V and J genes are TRBV30 and TRBJ2-2, with D maybe TRBD1 (5 bases). This CDR3 region has 15 residues. V was shortened by 6 bases and J by 0 bases, with 14 bases between the two germline ends. In germline, CDR1 is GTSNPN, CDR2 SVGIG (reference sequence). The CDR3 sequence: CACTRGSSNTGELFF. For the CDR3, the DNA is TGTGCCTGCACAAGGGGCAGCTCGAACACCGGGGAGCTGTTTTTT.

This clonotype was seen many times. V gene TRBV7-8 combines with J gene TRBJ2-3; possibly TRBD2 for D (6 bases). CDR1 is SGHVS and CDR2 is FQNEAQ in the germline V gene. This CDR3 is built from 14 residues. With 7 bases removed from V and 5 bases from J, the gap between germline ends came to 16 bases. The CDR3 here is CASTLPGAGDTQYF. The CDR3, as DNA: TGTGCCAGCACCCTACCGGGAGCCGGAGATACGCAGTATTTT.

This clonotype was detected ten times or more. This chain uses TRBV10-1 with TRBJ1-1; 7 positions match TRBD1. V shed 5 bases, J shed 2 bases, and the junction held 5 bases outside the gene matches. The CDR3 sequence is 14 residues long. Germline V gene data show CDR1 as WNHNN and CDR2 as SYGVQD (reference sequence). The CDR3 nucleotides are TGCGCCAGCAGTTCGGGACAGTTTAACACTGAAGCTTTCTTT. Translated, it gives CASSSGQFNTEAFF.

This clonotype was counted ten times or more. This chain connects TRBV4-2 to TRBJ2-1; the D gene could be TRBD1 or TRBD2 (5 bases each). Per the germline V gene, CDR1 is LGHNA and CDR2 is YNFKEQ. CDR3 length: 16 amino acids. V was shortened by 0 bases and J by 7 bases, with 16 bases between the two germline ends. This CDR3 reads CASSQDFQGPWNEQFF. In DNA, the CDR3 is TGTGCCAGCAGCCAAGATTTCCAGGGACCGTGGAATGAGCAGTTCTTC.

Note on this clonotype: The conserved phenylalanine or tryptophan normally closing the CDR3 is absent here, so this likely arose from a read error. The chain employs TRBV12-3 or TRBV12-4 and TRBJ2-7; 14 positions agree with TRBD2. V gave up 6 bases and J gave up 2 bases; unmatched junction bases: 9. The CDR3 is made up of 17 amino acids. CDR3 region: CASSGLGLAGVAYEQYN. DNA of the CDR3: TGTGCCAGCAGCGGCCTGGGACTAGCGGGAGTAGCCTACGAGCAGTACAAC.

This clonotype was seen ten or more times. J is TRBJ1-1 and V is TRBV12-3 or TRBV12-4; weak D call: TRBD1 (6 bases). Trimming took 1 base from V and 0 from J, leaving 9 bases between them. The CDR3 runs 15 residues. This CDR3 is CASSLGGGLNTEAFF. In nucleotides, the CDR3 is TGTGCCAGCAGTTTAGGTGGGGGCCTGAACACTGAAGCTTTCTTT.

As for this clonotype: Given a much more abundant clone one base away, this may be a read error. The chain links TRBV28 to TRBJ1-2; D ambiguous. Looked up from germline, CDR1 is MDHEN and CDR2 is SYDVKM. This CDR3 is 14 amino acids long. Trimming pared 5 bases from V and 3 bases from J, leaving 13 bases between. This chain's CDR3 is CASSPERNHYGYTF. The DNA of the CDR3 is TGTGCCAGCAGTCCCGAACGAAACCACTATGGCTACACCTTC.

This clonotype was observed many times. The chain uses TRBV29-1 and TRBJ2-1; D perhaps matches TRBD2 (6 bases). Germline CDR1 reads SQVTM; CDR2 reads ANQGSEA. V shed 5 bases and J shed 6 bases, with 17 bases lying between them. The CDR3 length is 14 residues. The CDR3: CSVRLVVRGNEQFF. The CDR3 nucleotides are TGCAGCGTTCGACTAGTCGTGAGGGGCAATGAGCAGTTCTTC.

This clonotype was counted at least ten times. V gene TRBV20-1 combines with J gene TRBJ2-7, with 11 bases fitting TRBD2. The CDR3 contains 15 residues. The V and J ends lost 6 bases and 2 bases, in that order; junction bases with no gene match: 9. Germline V gene sequence: CDR1 DFQATT, CDR2 SNEGSKA (reference sequence). The CDR3 spells CSATAGTSGAYEQYF. In nucleotides, the CDR3 is TGCAGTGCCACCGCCGGGACTAGCGGAGCCTACGAGCAGTACTTC.

The sample holds many counts of this clonotype. The chain has TRBV20-1 and TRBJ2-7; possible D gene TRBD2, 6 bases. V lost 0 bases, J lost 5 bases, and 20 bases lay in between. CDR1 is DFQATT, CDR2 SNEGSKA, per germline (reference sequence). There are 16 residues in the CDR3. CDR3 in DNA: TGCAGTGCTAGAGATAGATCAGGGACTGAATTTAACGAGCAGTACTTC. This codes for CSARDRSGTEFNEQYF.

This clonotype was observed many times. The chain couples TRBV9 to TRBJ1-2; no clear D gene. Trimming cost V 0 bases and J 2 bases, with 5 bases left between them. Germline V gene data show CDR1 as SGDLS and CDR2 as YYNGEE. The CDR3 is 13 residues long. DNA for the CDR3: TGTGCCAGCAGCGTAGACCCCAACTATGGCTACACCTTC. Translation: CASSVDPNYGYTF.

Ten or more counts support this clonotype. The chain employs TRBV12-3 or TRBV12-4 and TRBJ2-7; 11 nucleotides align to TRBD1. The CDR3 spans 16 residues. V lost 5 bases, J lost 7 bases, and 13 bases stayed unmatched. CDR3 nucleotide sequence: TGTGCCAGCAGTCCGAGACCGGGACAGGGGGGAGAAGAGCAGTACTTC. Protein: CASSPRPGQGGEEQYF.

This clonotype was recorded at least ten times. The chain recombines TRBV11-1 with TRBJ1-4; D gene unclear. Deletions cut 0 bases from V and 5 bases from J, with 10 bases between. The CDR3 totals 15 residues. Germline CDR1 reads SGHAT; CDR2 reads FQDESV (reference sequence). As DNA, the CDR3 is TGTGCCAGCAGCTTAGCGAGCGGGAGAAATGAAAAACTGTTTTTT. This codes for CASSLASGRNEKLFF.

At least ten counts were recorded for this clonotype. The rearrangement joins TRBV7-9 to TRBJ1-1; tentatively, D is TRBD1 (6 bases). Looked up from germline, CDR1 is SEHNR and CDR2 is FQNEAQ (reference sequence). The CDR3 extends over 10 amino acids. Trimming cost V 11 bases and J 8 bases, with 12 bases left between them. CDR3 coding DNA: TGTGCCGTAGGGGGGGTAGAAGCTTTCTTT. Translating gives CAVGGVEAFF. Filled out from reference TRBV7-9 and TRBJ1-1, the complete variable domain reads DTGVSQNPRHKITKRGQNVTFRCDPISEHNRLYWYRQTLGQGPEFLTYFQNEAQLEKSRLLSDRFSAERPKGSFSTLEIQRTEQGDSAMYLCAVGGVEAFFGQGTRLTVV.

This clonotype was seen at least ten times. This sequence joins TRBV6-1 and TRBJ1-2, with D perhaps TRBD1 (5 bases). CDR3 length: 14 amino acids. Germline V gene lookup returns CDR1 MNHNS and CDR2 SASEGT. Trimming removed 1 base at V and 2 bases at J, with 8 bases between. CDR3 bases: TGTGCCAGCAGTGAAGGGGGGTCGAACTATGGCTACACCTTC. Its protein is CASSEGGSNYGYTF.